Below, 27 T cell receptor beta chains from the same sample are listed, as sequenced in a study of shared clonotypes between healthy human individuals. TCRdb's table, derived via immunoSEQ multiplex PCR, lists solely in-frame clones and lacks some. The table includes 2.3 million or so clones, 93% detected once. Sequences were obtained from naive CD4+ T cells from PBMCs. Subset indicated: CD45RA+ positively selected. The receptors were sampled from a man in his late teens or twenties in good health. Some clones in this sample may be carry-over from other donors' samples.

This chain joins TRBV18 and TRBJ2-7; either TRBD1 or TRBD2 may supply D (6 bases each). V lost 1 base and J 6 bases, leaving 10 bases between the germline ends. There are 13 residues in the CDR3. In germline, CDR1 is KGHSH, CDR2 LQKENI. This CDR3 is CASSPREGGEQYF. CDR3 nucleotide sequence: TGTGCCAGCTCACCACGAGAGGGGGGCGAGCAGTACTTC.

The chain employs TRBV4-1 and TRBJ2-3; D gene ambiguous. This CDR3 contains 14 residues. V dropped 0 bases and J dropped 3 bases, with 7 bases sitting between them. Germline CDR1 reads MGHRA; CDR2 reads YSYEKL. CDR3 region: CASSQEARTDTQYF. The CDR3 DNA sequence: TGCGCCAGCAGCCAAGAAGCGAGGACAGATACGCAGTATTTT.

The gene calls are TRBV6-6 and TRBJ1-1, with D perhaps TRBD1 (5 bases). Germline V gene sequence: CDR1 MNHNY, CDR2 SVGAGI (reference sequence). This CDR3 contains 13 residues. V was shortened by 6 bases and J by 4 bases, with 12 bases between the two germline ends. The chain's CDR3 is CASRRATGTEAFF. In DNA, the CDR3 is TGTGCCAGCAGGCGCGCAACAGGCACTGAAGCTTTCTTT.

The count of this clone is one. This rearrangement joins TRBV11-1 to TRBJ2-7; 16 bases agree with TRBD2. The ends lost 4 bases at V and 2 bases at J; junction bases unmatched: 2. This CDR3 has 16 amino acids. Looked up from germline, CDR1 is SGHAT and CDR2 is FQDESV (reference sequence). The CDR3 sequence is CASSSGTSGRAYEQYF. DNA of the CDR3: TGTGCCAGCAGCTCCGGGACTAGCGGGAGGGCCTACGAGCAGTACTTC.

Regarding this clone: Other DNA sequences within the sample encode an identical CDR3. The chain recombines TRBV5-1 with TRBJ2-2, with 11 bases matching TRBD2. V was pared by 4 bases and J by 8 bases, with 7 bases of the junction left unmatched. Per germline, CDR1 SGHRS and CDR2 YFSETQ. The CDR3 is made up of 15 amino acids. CDR3 protein: CASSPGLAGGGELFF. The CDR3, as DNA: TGCGCCAGCAGCCCAGGACTAGCGGGCGGTGGGGAGCTGTTTTTT.

The chain links TRBV2 to TRBJ2-3; TRBD2 agrees at 14 bases. Germline values: CDR1 SNHLY, CDR2 FYNNEI. J was trimmed by 3 bases and V by 8 bases; bases with no gene match: 4. CDR3 length: 15 residues. The CDR3 sequence: CASGRLAGGTDTQYF. As DNA, the CDR3 is TGTGCCAGCGGGAGACTAGCGGGAGGGACAGATACGCAGTATTTT.

The CDR3 DNA follows: TGTGCCAGTAGCCTGACTAGTGACACTGAAGCTTTCTTT. Protein sequence: CASSLTSDTEAFF. The chain links TRBV19 to TRBJ1-1; D not resolved. V lost 6 bases and J lost 3, with 11 bases in between. The CDR3 runs 13 residues. Germline V gene data show CDR1 as LNHDA and CDR2 as SQIVND (reference sequence).

V gene TRBV5-4 combines with J gene TRBJ2-7, with D possibly matching TRBD2 (6 bases). This CDR3 comprises 14 residues. The germline gives CDR1 SGHNT, CDR2 YYREEE (reference sequence). Trimming stripped 4 bases from V and 3 bases from J, with 14 bases between. CDR3 residues: CASSVRDVFYEQYF. The DNA for the CDR3 is TGTGCCAGCAGCGTGCGGGATGTCTTCTACGAGCAGTACTTC. Complete variable domain (other parts from reference TRBV5-4 and TRBJ2-7): ETGVTQSPTHLIKTRGQQVTLRCSSQSGHNTVSWYQQALGQGPQFIFQYYREEENGRGNFPPRFSGLQFPNYSSELNVNALELDDSALYLCASSVRDVFYEQYFGPGTRLTVT.

The chain has TRBV5-1 and TRBJ2-1; D uncertain. The V gene's germline CDR1 is SGHRS and CDR2 YFSETQ. V was pared by 0 bases and J by 2 bases, with 15 bases between. The CDR3 totals 17 residues. The CDR3 region has the DNA TGCGCCAGCAGCTTGGATCCCCCCGGTGGGGCCTACAATGAGCAGTTCTTC. Its translation is CASSLDPPGGAYNEQFF.

Here the CDR3 reads CASTGLEGTWDTQYF. In nucleotides, the CDR3 is TGTGCCAGCACCGGACTAGAGGGGACCTGGGATACGCAGTATTTT. The rearrangement uses TRBV2 and TRBJ2-3, with TRBD2 matching 7 bases. Germline CDR1 reads SNHLY; CDR2 reads FYNNEI. The CDR3 is 15 amino acids. Trimming took 7 bases from V and 6 from J; bases not matched to a gene: 13. Looking up the rest from reference TRBV2 and TRBJ2-3 gives the full variable domain: EPEVTQTPSHQVTQMGQEVILRCVPISNHLYFYWYRQILGQKVEFLVSFYNNEISEKSEIFDDQFSVERPDGSNFTLKIRSTKLEDSAMYFCASTGLEGTWDTQYFGPGTRLTVL.

This rearrangement joins TRBV19 to TRBJ2-4; D may be TRBD1 (5 bases). The germline CDR1 and CDR2 sequences are LNHDA and SQIVND (reference sequence). The CDR3 extends over 13 amino acids. Trimming cost V 5 bases and J 6 bases, with 11 bases left between them. The CDR3 region has the DNA TGTGCCAGTAGTGTCAGGGTTAGAAACATTCAGTACTTC. Translating gives CASSVRVRNIQYF.

The CDR3 spells CASSPSRDTGELFF. The CDR3 nucleotides are TGTGCCAGCAGCCCATCCAGGGACACCGGGGAGCTGTTTTTT. The V gene is TRBV7-9, the J gene TRBJ2-2; the D gene is possibly TRBD1 (5 bases). Trimming removed 5 bases from V and 3 bases from J, with 10 bases in between. The CDR3 length is 14 residues. CDR1 is SEHNR and CDR2 is FQNEAQ in the germline V gene (reference sequence).

The chain has TRBV28 and TRBJ1-5; no clear D gene. Germline V gives CDR1 MDHEN, CDR2 SYDVKM. The CDR3 runs to 18 residues. Trimming removed 6 bases from V and 0 bases from J, with 21 bases in between. CDR3 loop: CASRPHGGNIYSNQPQHF. In nucleotides, the CDR3 is TGTGCCAGCAGGCCCCACGGCGGGAACATTTATAGCAATCAGCCCCAGCATTTT. Using reference TRBV28 and TRBJ1-5 for the parts outside the CDR3, the full variable domain is DVKVTQSSRYLVKRTGEKVFLECVQDMDHENMFWYRQDPGLGLRLIYFSYDVKMKEKGDIPEGYSVSREKKERFSLILESASTNQTSMYLCASRPHGGNIYSNQPQHFGDGTRLSIL.

CDR3: CASSLLGAGGISEAFF. The CDR3, as DNA: TGTGCCAGCAGTTTATTAGGCGCAGGGGGTATATCTGAAGCTTTCTTT. The V gene is TRBV28, the J gene TRBJ1-1; the match to TRBD1 covers 7 bases. This CDR3 has 16 amino acids. Looked up from germline, CDR1 is MDHEN and CDR2 is SYDVKM. V lost 1 base and J lost 6; bases outside the gene matches: 11.

This clone was detected once. The chain's CDR3 is CASSLLTPREPYGYTF. CDR3 DNA sequence: TGTGCCAGCAGTTTACTCACTCCCAGAGAACCCTATGGCTACACCTTC. The V call is TRBV28, the J call TRBJ1-2, with D unresolved. The ends were cut back, 2 bases at V and 4 bases at J, with 17 bases in the middle. This CDR3 region has 16 residues. Per germline, CDR1 MDHEN and CDR2 SYDVKM.

The DNA of the CDR3 is TGTGCCACCAGCGCCGGGGGGACCCCACGGCTTGGCTACACCTTC. Translating it yields CATSAGGTPRLGYTF. The chain recombines TRBV15 with TRBJ1-2, with a weak D call TRBD1 (5 bases). The germline V gene has CDR1 LNHNV and CDR2 YYDKDF (reference sequence). The CDR3 runs to 15 residues. Trimming left V 5 bases short and J 7 bases short, with 20 bases between. The full variable domain, its missing parts supplied by reference TRBV15 and TRBJ1-2, is DAMVIQNPRYQVTQFGKPVTLSCSQTLNHNVMYWYQQKSSQAPKLLFHYYDKDFNNEADTPDNFQSRRPNTSFCFLDIRSPGLGDTAMYLCATSAGGTPRLGYTFGSGTRLTVV.

The rearrangement joins TRBV7-9 to TRBJ2-7, with TRBD1 matching 12 bases. The germline V gene encodes CDR1 SEHNR and CDR2 FQNEAQ (reference sequence). The CDR3 is 16 residues long. With 3 bases clipped from V and 6 bases from J, the junction kept 9 bases outside the gene matches. CDR3 loop: CASSFGDRGRVAEQYF. The CDR3 DNA reads TGTGCCAGCAGCTTCGGGGACAGGGGGCGTGTTGCCGAGCAGTACTTC.

This chain joins TRBV7-2 and TRBJ2-3, with 7 bases fitting TRBD2. The CDR3 extends over 15 amino acids. V trimming: 2 bases; J trimming: 3 bases; junction bases outside the gene matches: 5. CDR1 SGHTA and CDR2 FQGNSA come from the germline V gene. The CDR3 DNA reads TGTGCCAGCAGCTTAATGGGACTACAGACAGATACGCAGTATTTT. Its protein is CASSLMGLQTDTQYF.

V gene TRBV5-1 combines with J gene TRBJ1-5; perhaps TRBD1 as D (6 bases). The V and J ends lost 4 bases and 0 bases respectively, with 11 bases between them. Germline CDR1 is SGHRS and CDR2 is YFSETQ. This CDR3 contains 15 residues. The chain's CDR3 is CASSPGTTSNQPQHF. The CDR3 bases are TGCGCCAGCAGCCCAGGGACAACTAGCAATCAGCCCCAGCATTTT.

The CDR3 nucleotides are TGTGCCAGCAGCCAAGAGGGTCAGGGCAGAGGAAATTCACCCCTCCACTTT. Amino acid sequence: CASSQEGQGRGNSPLHF. The gene calls are TRBV4-2 and TRBJ1-6, with D possibly matching TRBD1 (5 bases). V gave up 0 bases and J gave up 7 bases, with 16 bases separating them. Germline V gives CDR1 LGHNA, CDR2 YNFKEQ. The CDR3 has 17 residues.

The chain recombines TRBV28 with TRBJ1-2; 8 bases are a match to TRBD1. There are 13 residues in the CDR3. Germline V CDR1 and CDR2: MDHEN, SYDVKM. Trimming removed 8 bases from V and 4 bases from J; junction bases left unmatched: 6. The CDR3 reads CASQTGVIYGYTF. The CDR3 DNA follows: TGTGCCAGCCAGACAGGGGTGATCTATGGCTACACCTTC.

The V gene is TRBV5-1, the J gene TRBJ2-1, with TRBD2 matching over 9 bases. CDR3 length: 18 residues. The V segment lost 0 bases and the J segment 0 bases; nucleotides outside the gene matches: 7. Germline V gene sequence: CDR1 SGHRS, CDR2 YFSETQ. The CDR3 sequence: CASSLARGGRASYNEQFF. As DNA, the CDR3 is TGCGCCAGCAGCTTGGCGCGGGGCGGGAGGGCCTCCTACAATGAGCAGTTCTTC.

The chain joins TRBV9 to TRBJ2-1, with D perhaps TRBD2 (6 bases). The CDR3 spans 15 residues. Trimming stripped 4 bases from V and 5 bases from J, with 16 bases between. Germline-derived CDR1 and CDR2 are SGDLS and YYNGEE. The DNA for the CDR3 is TGTGCCAGCAGCATGTCTGGAGGGATGCACAATGAGCAGTTCTTC. Translated, it gives CASSMSGGMHNEQFF. Supplemented by reference TRBV9 and TRBJ2-1, the full variable domain reads DSGVTQTPKHLITATGQRVTLRCSPRSGDLSVYWYQQSLDQGLQFLIQYYNGEERAKGNILERFSAQQFPDLHSELNLSSLELGDSALYFCASSMSGGMHNEQFFGPGTRLTVL.

The chain has TRBV27 and TRBJ1-2; 7 bases align to TRBD1. The trim removed 5 bases at V and 6 bases at J, leaving 9 bases unmatched. Germline-derived CDR1 and CDR2 are MNHEY and SMNVEV (reference sequence). The CDR3 covers 14 residues. The CDR3 spells CASSNRGEGNGYTF. The CDR3 nucleotides are TGTGCCAGCAGTAACAGGGGAGAGGGGAATGGCTACACCTTC.

The chain employs TRBV11-2 and TRBJ1-3; possibly TRBD1 for D (6 bases). Germline values: CDR1 SGHAT, CDR2 FQNNGV. The germline V and J ends were trimmed by 2 bases and 8 bases, with 10 bases remaining between them. CDR3 length equals 13 residues. The CDR3 bases are TGTGCCAGCAGCTTAACCAGGGGAGACACCATATATTTT. It specifies CASSLTRGDTIYF. Full variable domain (remainder filled in from reference TRBV11-2 and TRBJ1-3): EAGVAQSPRYKIIEKRQSVAFWCNPISGHATLYWYQQILGQGPKLLIQFQNNGVVDDSQLPKDRFSAERLKGVDSTLKIQPAKLEDSAVYLCASSLTRGDTIYFGEGSWLTVV.

The chain is built from TRBV7-9 and TRBJ2-1; D is unresolved. The germline V gene has CDR1 SEHNR and CDR2 FQNEAQ (reference sequence). V was cut by 6 bases and J by 8 bases, with 14 bases left in between. This CDR3 has 13 amino acids. The CDR3 DNA reads as TGTGCCAGCAGGACAATCAGTTTTCATGAGCAGTTCTTC. Protein sequence: CASRTISFHEQFF.

The gene calls are TRBV27 and TRBJ2-7, with 7 positions matching TRBD1. Losses at the gene ends were 8 bases for V and 2 bases for J; bases not matched to a gene: 12. The CDR3 runs 15 residues. CDR1 MNHEY and CDR2 SMNVEV come from the germline V gene (reference sequence). This chain's CDR3 is CASSGGQSYTYEQYF. The CDR3 nucleotides read TGTGCCAGCTCAGGGGGACAGTCCTACACCTACGAGCAGTACTTC.